These T cell receptor beta chains were read from a single sample in a study of blood T cell repertoires in COVID-19. Profiled with immunoSEQ multiplex PCR; TCRdb holds only in-frame clones, not every one. The sample gives 300,000 to 400,000 clones, around nine tenths of which show up once; 4% to 6% is in the top ten. Sequences were obtained from PBMCs or T cells enriched from blood (not recorded which). The receptors here all came from a man between 60 and 75 years old who had recovered from COVID-19. Both conserved end residues are part of each CDR3. The D gene is left open where the match is weak. The listing skips clone size in some rows; elsewhere it reads once, few, many or a size class.

v_gene,d_gene,j_gene,abundance,CDR3nt,CDR3aa
TRBV24-1,TRBD2,TRBJ2-1,.,TGTGCCACCAGTGATTGGGGGGGTAGCTACAATGAGCAGTTCTTC,CATSDWGGSYNEQFF
TRBV27,.,TRBJ2-1,.,TGTGCCAGCAGTCCCCCGGGGTTCTACAATGAGCAGTTCTTC,CASSPPGFYNEQFF
TRBV5-1,TRBD1,TRBJ1-4,once,TGCGCCAGCAGCCCAGGACAGGGTTTCGAAAAACTGTTTTTT,CASSPGQGFEKLFF
TRBV5-1,TRBD1,TRBJ1-2,.,TGCGCCAGCAGCTTGGCGGGTACAGGGGATGGCTACACCTTC,CASSLAGTGDGYTF
TRBV7-2,TRBD1,TRBJ2-2,.,TGTGCCAGCAGCTTTGTGACAGGGGCCGGGGAGCTGTTTTTT,CASSFVTGAGELFF
TRBV9,TRBD1,TRBJ1-5,.,TGTGCCAGCAGCGTGGGGGGGACAGGGGTCCAGCCCCAGCATTTT,CASSVGGTGVQPQHF
TRBV5-1,.,TRBJ1-6,.,TGCGCCAGCAGCCCCACAGGGTCCAGTTCACCCCTCCACTTT,CASSPTGSSSPLHF
TRBV27,.,TRBJ1-2,.,TGTGCCAGCAGTGTAACCCCGGGATCTGCTGGCTACACCTTC,CASSVTPGSAGYTF
TRBV6-2/TRBV6-3,TRBD1,TRBJ2-1,.,TGTGCCAGCAGTCTGGACAGGGCTTCGGGTAATGAGCAGTTCTTC,CASSLDRASGNEQFF
TRBV25-1,.,TRBJ1-5,.,TGTGCCAGCAGTGATTCCGGGGGGGGAAGCAATCAGCCCCAGCATTTT,CASSDSGGGSNQPQHF
TRBV28,.,TRBJ1-5,.,TGTGCCAGCAGCCTGACACTTGTGGATCAGCCCCAGCATTTT,CASSLTLVDQPQHF
TRBV10-1,TRBD2,TRBJ2-7,.,TGCGCCAGCAGTGCGGGCGGGAGCTCCTACGAGCAGTACTTC,CASSAGGSSYEQYF
TRBV19,TRBD1,TRBJ1-1,.,TGTGCCAGTAGTCCCGGGACAGGTCTGAACACTGAAGCTTTCTTT,CASSPGTGLNTEAFF
TRBV4-1,TRBD2,TRBJ2-3,.,TGCGCCAGCAGCCAAGAGGGGGCTAGCGGGAGGAAGGGCGGTACGCAGTATTTT,CASSQEGASGRKGGTQYF
TRBV6-5,.,TRBJ1-4,.,TGTGCCAGCAGTTACCAGGCCAGGGGCGGGAATGAAAAACTGTTTTTT,CASSYQARGGNEKLFF
TRBV7-9,.,TRBJ1-5,.,TGTGCCAGCAGCTTAGCGGACAGCTCCCGGCCCCAGCATTTT,CASSLADSSRPQHF
TRBV20-1,.,TRBJ2-3,.,TGCAGTGCTAGTCAAGCGGCCCCTAGCACAGATACGCAGTATTTT,CSASQAAPSTDTQYF
TRBV7-3,TRBD1,TRBJ2-3,.,TGTGCCAGCAGCTCCGGACAGGTCACAGATACGCAGTATTTT,CASSSGQVTDTQYF
TRBV24-1,TRBD2,TRBJ2-1,.,TGTGCCACCAGTGAATCTAGCGGGAGCCGGTCCTACAATGAGCAGTTCTTC,CATSESSGSRSYNEQFF
TRBV30,TRBD2,TRBJ2-3,.,TGTGCCTGGGCATCTAGCGGGAGGGCAGATACGCAGTATTTT,CAWASSGRADTQYF
TRBV27,.,TRBJ1-5,.,TGTGCCAGCAGTTTAAGTTTCTCCGGGCAGCCCCAGCATTTT,CASSLSFSGQPQHF
TRBV11-2,.,TRBJ2-6,.,TGTGCCAGCAGCCCTCCGGGACTGATTAACTCTGGGGCCAACGTCCTGACTTTC,CASSPPGLINSGANVLTF
TRBV7-9,.,TRBJ1-2,once,TGTGCCAGCAGCGCGACAGGACGGTATGGCTACACCTTC,CASSATGRYGYTF
TRBV6-5,TRBD1,TRBJ1-1,.,TGTGCCAGCAGGGATGGACAGGGGAACACTGAAGCTTTCTTT,CASRDGQGNTEAFF
TRBV3-1/TRBV3-2,.,TRBJ1-1,.,TGTGCCAGCAGCCAGGCCGTTTACACTGAAGCTTTCTTT,CASSQAVYTEAFF
TRBV7-2,TRBD1,TRBJ1-4,once,TGTGCCAGCAGCTCGGACAGGGGGCGCGGAAAACTGTTTTTT,CASSSDRGRGKLFF
TRBV5-4,.,TRBJ2-3,.,TGTGCCAGCAGCTTGAAGCAAACGCAGTATTTT,CASSLKQTQYF
TRBV3-1/TRBV3-2,TRBD1,TRBJ1-3,.,TGTGCCAGCAGCCAAGGGACAGGGGGTGGTGGAAACACCATATATTTT,CASSQGTGGGGNTIYF
TRBV20-1,TRBD1,TRBJ1-2,.,TGCAGTGCTAGTAGTCAGGGACAGGGGAACTATGGCTACACCTTC,CSASSQGQGNYGYTF
TRBV2,.,TRBJ2-1,.,TGTGCCAGCAGTGGTCGCCGAGTCTCGGGCAATGAGCAGTTCTTC,CASSGRRVSGNEQFF
TRBV4-2,.,TRBJ1-1,.,TGTGCCAGCAGCCCCGGACGGACAGATAACACTGAAGCTTTCTTT,CASSPGRTDNTEAFF
TRBV27,TRBD2,TRBJ2-2,.,TGTGCCAGCAACCGGGAGGGGGGCACCGGGGAGCTGTTTTTT,CASNREGGTGELFF
TRBV5-6,TRBD2,TRBJ2-2,.,TGTGCCAGCAGCTTGGTAACTAGCGGGGCCTCAACCGGGGAGCTGTTTTTT,CASSLVTSGASTGELFF
TRBV10-3,TRBD1,TRBJ2-5,.,TGTGCCACCTGGACAGGCGAAGAGACCCAGTACTTC,CATWTGEETQYF
TRBV28,TRBD1,TRBJ1-2,.,TGTGCCAGCAGTGGCGGACAGGACACCTATGGCTACACCTTC,CASSGGQDTYGYTF
TRBV28,.,TRBJ2-7,.,TGTGCCAGCACCATACTTACAGGGTTGGGCGAGCAGTACTTC,CASTILTGLGEQYF
TRBV9,TRBD1,TRBJ1-4,.,TGTGCCAGCAGCGTAGCCGTTCTGGTCCCTTGGACAGGGTATAATGAAAAACTGTTTTTT,CASSVAVLVPWTGYNEKLFF
TRBV28,TRBD1,TRBJ1-2,.,TGTGCCAGCAGGGAAGGACAGGAAGTACGCGGCTACACCTTC,CASREGQEVRGYTF
TRBV29-1,.,TRBJ1-3,.,TGCAGCGTTGAAGTAGGACAGAGCTCTGGAAACACCATATATTTT,CSVEVGQSSGNTIYF
TRBV15,TRBD1,TRBJ2-7,.,TGTGCCACCAGCACAAGCCAACCGGGACAGGGGACGGTATACGAGCAGTACTTC,CATSTSQPGQGTVYEQYF
TRBV18,TRBD1,TRBJ2-2,few,TGTGCCAGCTCACCACAGGGGGCGAAATCGAACACCGGGGAGCTGTTTTTT,CASSPQGAKSNTGELFF
TRBV3-1/TRBV3-2,.,TRBJ1-6,.,TGTGCCAGCAGCCAATCAACAGGAACTAATTCACCCCTCCACTTT,CASSQSTGTNSPLHF
TRBV23-1,.,TRBJ2-2,once,TGCGCCAGCAGTCGGCCCAGACTAATCGCGAACACCGGGGAGCTGTTTTTT,CASSRPRLIANTGELFF
TRBV28,.,TRBJ1-5,.,TGTGCCAGCAGTCTGGAAGGGGCATTCAATCAGCCCCAGCATTTT,CASSLEGAFNQPQHF
TRBV5-6,TRBD1,TRBJ2-7,.,TGTGCCAGCAGCATTGGACAGGTCTACGAGCAGTACTTC,CASSIGQVYEQYF
TRBV11-3,.,TRBJ2-7,.,TGTGCCAGCAGCTTAGCAGAACACTACGAGCAGTACTTC,CASSLAEHYEQYF
TRBV20-1,TRBD2,TRBJ2-5,.,TGCAGTGCTAGTAGCGGGCGGGGGGCGGAGACCCAGTACTTC,CSASSGRGAETQYF
TRBV6-1,.,TRBJ1-5,.,TGTGCCAGCAGTGAGATGACAGTCACGCATTTT,CASSEMTVTHF